The source of this T cell receptor beta chain is a study of tumor-infiltrating lymphocytes in primary liver carcinoma. About the study: Patients were men and women aged 30 to 69 years. Stage T1-T3 N0M0 tumors measured about 4.2 to 10 cm at most.

There are many counts of this clonotype. The authors took blood RNA from unsorted whole blood and also extracted germline DNA. Before the operation took place, around 4 milliliters of peripheral blood were collected. Starting material of 450 to 550 ng total RNA yielded TCR beta cDNA via a constant-region primer. Three nested multiplex PCR rounds, a slightly modified ARM-PCR, produced the libraries for TCR beta. The two initial PCR rounds, around 10 cycles each, used TRBV1-TRBV30 forward and C-beta reverse primers. TCRdb re-analysed the multiplex PCR reads in MiXCR, keeping a single row per CDR3 protein. The sample records approximately 320,000 distinct CDR3 sequences, nearly 60% being singletons. This CDR3 has 17 amino acids. The V gene's germline CDR1 is LGHNA and CDR2 YSLEER. V lost 2 bases, J lost 2 bases, and 4 bases stayed unmatched.

J is TRBJ2-1 and V is TRBV4-3, with 12 bases aligning to TRBD2. This receptor was obtained from a woman in her twenties or thirties with primary liver carcinoma and hepatitis B virus infection. Specimen: peripheral blood. CDR3 amino acids: CASSQTSGRKPYNEQFF. In DNA, the CDR3 is TGCGCCAGCAGCCAAACTAGCGGGAGGAAACCCTACAATGAGCAGTTCTTC.